Listed below are T cell receptor beta chains from one sample, sequenced in a study of T cell changes during pregnancy in multiple sclerosis. Some clones are missing from TCRdb's copy, which holds only in-frame ones; the method was immunoSEQ multiplex PCR. Among approximately 22,000 clones listed, around four fifths were seen once. This sample comprised CD8+ T cells from peripheral blood mononuclear cells, obtained in the first trimester of pregnancy. All receptors come from a female donor in good health, enrolled as a control in a pregnancy study. Each CDR3 is given with its conserved first and last residue. The order of the fields is CDR3 length, D gene, J gene, V gene, clone size, CDR3 DNA, CDR3 protein. D genes are given only for firm matches. Part of the rows lack a size; the others show once, few, many or a class for expanded clones.

>16|TRBD2|TRBJ2-2|TRBV11-2|.
TGTGCCAGCAGCTTCCTTTCGACTAGCGTAACCGGGGAGCTGTTTTTT
CASSFLSTSVTGELFF
>19|.|TRBJ2-5|TRBV1|.
TGCACCAGCAGCCAAGAATCGGGACTAGCGGGGATCTTACAAGAGACCCAGTACTTC
CTSSQESGLAGILQETQYF
>13|.|TRBJ1-3|TRBV6-5|.
TGTGCCAGCACCGGGGGGACTGGAAACACCATATATTTT
CASTGGTGNTIYF
>17|TRBD2|TRBJ2-1|TRBV6-4|.
TGTGCCAGCAGTGAGACTAGCGGGAGTGGGGGAGTGGGTGAGCAGTTCTTC
CASSETSGSGGVGEQFF
>17|TRBD2|TRBJ2-7|TRBV5-1|.
TGCGCCAGCAGCTCACTCCCCGGGACTAGCGGCTCCTACGAGCAGTACTTC
CASSSLPGTSGSYEQYF
>15|TRBD1|TRBJ1-3|TRBV11-2|.
TGTGCCAGCAGCTGGGGACAGGGGGCTGGAAACACCATATATTTT
CASSWGQGAGNTIYF
>15|TRBD2|TRBJ2-1|TRBV6-4|.
TGTGCCAGCAGTGAGCTAGCGGGGTCAGGCAATGAGCAGTTCTTC
CASSELAGSGNEQFF
>14|.|TRBJ2-5|TRBV7-9|.
TGTGCCAGCAGCTTAAGGAGCGGCCAAGAGACCCAGTACTTC
CASSLRSGQETQYF
>15|TRBD1|TRBJ2-7|TRBV5-6|.
TGTGCCAGCAGCGTCACAGGGGTTACCTCCTACGAGCAGTACTTC
CASSVTGVTSYEQYF
>13|.|TRBJ1-1|TRBV19|few
TGTGCCAGTAGTGGGACACTGAACACTGAAGCTTTCTTT
CASSGTLNTEAFF
>13|.|TRBJ1-2|TRBV27|.
TGTGCCAGCAGTCCCAGGACAGTGGGTGGCTACACCTTC
CASSPRTVGGYTF
>17|TRBD1|TRBJ2-2|TRBV18|once
TGTGCCAGCTCACCAGGAAGGACAGGGGCCAACACCGGGGAGCTGTTTTTT
CASSPGRTGANTGELFF
>12|.|TRBJ2-3|TRBV7-9|.
TGTGCCAGCAGGGAGGGCACAGATACGCAGTATTTT
CASREGTDTQYF
>14|.|TRBJ2-5|TRBV6-6|.
TGTGCCAGCAGTTACTCGTTTAGGAGGGAGACCCAGTACTTC
CASSYSFRRETQYF
>15|.|TRBJ2-1|TRBV27|.
TGTGCCAGCGAACCCCGGCAGGGCTCCTACAATGAGCAGTTCTTC
CASEPRQGSYNEQFF
>14|.|TRBJ2-3|TRBV7-3|.
TGTGCCAGCAGCCCGATCGGCCAGGGAGATACGCAGTATTTT
CASSPIGQGDTQYF
>16|TRBD1|TRBJ2-2|TRBV6-4|few
TGTGCCAGCAGTGAAGGGCCCGGGACAGGAGGCGGGGAGCTGTTTTTT
CASSEGPGTGGGELFF
>13|TRBD1|TRBJ2-7|TRBV27|few
TGTGCCAGCAACACAGGGGACACTGGCGAGCAGTACTTC
CASNTGDTGEQYF
>14|TRBD2|TRBJ2-7|TRBV30|.
TGTGCCTGGAGTGAGCCTGGGAGGGGATACGAGCAGTACTTC
CAWSEPGRGYEQYF
>13|.|TRBJ2-2|TRBV28|.
TGTGCCAGCAGTCCACAGGGCACCGGGGAGCTGTTTTTT
CASSPQGTGELFF
>16|TRBD2|TRBJ2-7|TRBV6-1|.
TGTGCCAGCAGTGAACGGGCTAGCGGACTCCTATACGAGCAGTACTTC
CASSERASGLLYEQYF
>14|.|TRBJ1-5|TRBV5-6|.
TGTGCCAGCAGCTCTGGGGCCTTAAATCAGCCCCAGCATTTT
CASSSGALNQPQHF
>16|.|TRBJ2-3|TRBV4-2|medium-sized
TGTGCCAGCACCCCAAACCCGGAGAGCGGCACAGATACGCAGTATTTT
CASTPNPESGTDTQYF
>14|.|TRBJ1-1|TRBV6-1|.
TGTGCCAGCAGCCTGTGGGGGGAGAGCACTGAAGCTTTCTTT
CASSLWGESTEAFF
>14|TRBD1|TRBJ2-1|TRBV6-4|many
TGTGCCAGCAGTGGAGACGGGACAGCTAATGAGCAGTTCTTC
CASSGDGTANEQFF
>16|.|TRBJ1-1|TRBV16|.
TGTGCCAGCAGCCAATCACCGGTTTCGGGGGGGGCTGAAGCTTTCTTT
CASSQSPVSGGAEAFF
>13|.|TRBJ1-4|TRBV9|medium-sized
TGTGCCAGCTCGACAGCCCCCAATGAAAAACTGTTTTTT
CASSTAPNEKLFF
>15|TRBD1|TRBJ1-1|TRBV23-1|.
TGCGCCAGCAGTCCCCCGGACAGGGTGCGGACTGAAGCTTTCTTT
CASSPPDRVRTEAFF
>15|TRBD2|TRBJ2-7|TRBV29-1|.
TGCAGCGTTGAAGATCGTCTAGCGGGTTCCTACGAGCAGTACTTC
CSVEDRLAGSYEQYF
>14|TRBD1|TRBJ2-5|TRBV9|.
TGTGCCAGCAGCGTCGACAGGGCGGGCGAGACCCAGTACTTC
CASSVDRAGETQYF
>15|.|TRBJ2-2|TRBV9|.
TGTGCCAGCAGCGCGACAGTTTCGAACACCGGGGAGCTGTTTTTT
CASSATVSNTGELFF
>13|.|TRBJ2-2|TRBV7-8|.
TGTGCCAGCAGCTTACGTGGGGGGTGGGAGCTGTTTTTT
CASSLRGGWELFF
>15|TRBD2|TRBJ2-1|TRBV4-2|.
TGTGCCAGCAGCCAGGGGAGGGAGGGTCACAATGAGCAGTTCTTC
CASSQGREGHNEQFF
>15|TRBD2|TRBJ2-7|TRBV6-5|.
TGTGCCAGCAGTTACGTACTAGCGGGACCCTACGAGCAGTACTTC
CASSYVLAGPYEQYF
>16|.|TRBJ2-3|TRBV11-2|.
TGTGCCAGCAGCTTAGATACGGGTCTTAACACAGATACGCAGTATTTT
CASSLDTGLNTDTQYF
>16|.|TRBJ2-1|TRBV4-1|.
TGCGCCAGCAGCCAAGTGGCTAGCGTCTCCTACAATGAGCAGTTCTTC
CASSQVASVSYNEQFF
>14|TRBD1|TRBJ1-2|TRBV19|.
TGTGCCAGTAGTTTCGGGACAGCTTACTATGGCTACACCTTC
CASSFGTAYYGYTF
>13|.|TRBJ1-6|TRBV7-8|few
TGTGCCAGCAGCCCGATCGGGAATTCACCCCTCCACTTT
CASSPIGNSPLHF
>15|.|TRBJ1-2|TRBV9|.
TGTGCCAGCAGCGCCCGAGCTGCGGCCCCGCGTGGCTACACCTTC
CASSARAAAPRGYTF
>13|.|TRBJ2-3|TRBV2|few
TGTGCCAGCAGTCGAGGTAGGACAGATACGCAGTATTTT
CASSRGRTDTQYF
>16|TRBD1|TRBJ2-1|TRBV6-4|.
TGTGCCAGCAGTGACTCACCGGGACAGGGGGCCGATGAGCAGTTCTTC
CASSDSPGQGADEQFF
>14|TRBD2|TRBJ2-7|TRBV11-2|.
TGTGCCAGCAGCTTCATAGGACTTGGGGAGGGGCAGTACTTC
CASSFIGLGEGQYF
>14|.|TRBJ2-2|TRBV19|.
TGTGCCAGTAGTATCCCCTTTAACACCGGGGAGCTGTTTTTT
CASSIPFNTGELFF
>14|TRBD2|TRBJ2-1|TRBV28|once
TGTGCCAGCGTCGTAGGCGGGGGGTACAATGAGCAGTTCTTC
CASVVGGGYNEQFF
>19|TRBD2|TRBJ2-2|TRBV4-3|.
TGCGCCAGCAGCCCCACGTCCGGCGGGGGGGCCGGGAGCACCGGGGAGCTGTTTTTT
CASSPTSGGGAGSTGELFF
>22|TRBD2|TRBJ2-3|TRBV5-1|.
TGCGCCAGCAGCAACTTTGGAGGGGGACTAGCGGGGAAGATAGGGATCACAGATACGCAGTATTTT
CASSNFGGGLAGKIGITDTQYF
>21|TRBD1|TRBJ2-6|TRBV18|.
TGTGCCAGCTCACCATCGACAATTACCGGGACAGGCTCATCTGGGGCCAACGTCCTGACTTTC
CASSPSTITGTGSSGANVLTF
>13|.|TRBJ1-3|TRBV27|.
TGTGCCAGTCCGAGTTACTCTGGAAACACCATATATTTT
CASPSYSGNTIYF
>17|.|TRBJ1-5|TRBV4-1|.
TGCGCCAGCAGCCAAGATATGGTGGGGGGGAGCAATCAGCCCCAGCATTTT
CASSQDMVGGSNQPQHF
>14|.|TRBJ1-2|TRBV29-1|.
TGCAGCGTTGATCCCTCGGGGTTTTTGTATGGCTACACCTTC
CSVDPSGFLYGYTF
>13|.|TRBJ1-1|TRBV4-3|.
TGCGCCAGCACCTGGGGGGGAAGCACTGAAGCTTTCTTT
CASTWGGSTEAFF
>18|TRBD1|TRBJ2-2|TRBV4-3|.
TGCGCCAGCAGCCAAGGGGGGTCATGGACAGGTAACACCGGGGAGCTGTTTTTT
CASSQGGSWTGNTGELFF
>15|.|TRBJ1-6|TRBV19|.
TGTGCCAGTAGTCTCCGGACGGAGCGGGGGTCACCCCTCCACTTT
CASSLRTERGSPLHF